The rows below give T cell receptor beta chains drawn from one sample of a study of blood T cell repertoires in COVID-19. Profiled with immunoSEQ multiplex PCR; TCRdb holds only in-frame clones, not every one. Here the sample spans approximately 470,000 clones, about nine tenths being singletons. Specimen: PBMCs or T cells enriched from blood (not recorded which). The receptors were sampled from a woman aged 18-29 years who had recovered from COVID-19. Each CDR3 is given with its conserved first and last residue. The order of the fields is J gene, clone size, V gene, D gene, CDR3 DNA, CDR3 protein. The D gene is left open where the match is weak. Part of the rows lack a size; the others show once, few, many or a class for expanded clones.

>TRBJ1-5|NA|TRBV4-1|TRBD1
TGCGCCAGCAGCCAAGAGTGGGACAGGGGAACTCAGCCCCAGCATTTT
CASSQEWDRGTQPQHF
>TRBJ2-5|NA|TRBV2|TRBD2
TGTGCCAGCAGTTCGACTAGCAGCTACCAAGAGACCCAGTACTTC
CASSSTSSYQETQYF
>TRBJ1-6|NA|TRBV9|NA
TGTGCCAGCAGCGAGGGACTCTATAATTCACCCCTCCACTTT
CASSEGLYNSPLHF
>TRBJ2-1|once|TRBV11-2|NA
TGTGCCAGCAGCTTTATCCCGAGCTCCTACAATGAGCAGTTCTTC
CASSFIPSSYNEQFF
>TRBJ1-1|NA|TRBV18|NA
TGTGCCAGCTCACCACCCACAGGTGGTACCACTGAAGCTTTCTTT
CASSPPTGGTTEAFF
>TRBJ1-2|NA|TRBV28|NA
TGTGCCAGCAGTCTTACGTGGTCAGAGGGTGGCTACACCTTC
CASSLTWSEGGYTF
>TRBJ1-1|NA|TRBV18|NA
TGTGCCAGCTTGGGACTTGACCGCGACACTGAAGCTTTCTTT
CASLGLDRDTEAFF
>TRBJ1-1|NA|TRBV6-1|NA
TGTGCCAGCAGTGATTATTCTGACACTGAAGCTTTCTTT
CASSDYSDTEAFF
>TRBJ1-4|NA|TRBV5-1|TRBD1
TGCGCCAGCAGGGACCCCCACAGGGGGTTGGAGGAAAAACTGTTTTTT
CASRDPHRGLEEKLFF
>TRBJ2-1|NA|TRBV3-1/TRBV3-2|TRBD2
TGTGCCAGCAGCCAGACTACTAGCGGGAACAATGAGCAGTTCTTC
CASSQTTSGNNEQFF
>TRBJ2-1|NA|TRBV7-6|TRBD2
TGTGCCAGCAGTCTTAGCGGGGGCCCCAATGAGCAGTTCTTC
CASSLSGGPNEQFF
>TRBJ1-1|few|TRBV3-1/TRBV3-2|NA
TGTGCCAGCAGCAAAATGGGGGGCACTGAAGCTTTCTTT
CASSKMGGTEAFF
>TRBJ2-5|NA|TRBV5-1|NA
TGCGCCAGCAGCTTGTCACCAGGGGCTGGGGAGACCCAGTACTTC
CASSLSPGAGETQYF
>TRBJ2-7|NA|TRBV5-1|NA
TGCGCCAGCAGCTTGGGGGGGCAAACCGAGCAGTACTTC
CASSLGGQTEQYF
>TRBJ1-2|NA|TRBV28|NA
TGTGCCAGCAGTTTGGACCCCTCAGGGATTCAAAACTATGGCTACACCTTC
CASSLDPSGIQNYGYTF
>TRBJ2-3|NA|TRBV7-9|TRBD1
TGTGCCAGCAGCTTAAGAGGGGGCGCAGATACGCAGTATTTT
CASSLRGGADTQYF
>TRBJ2-7|NA|TRBV5-6|TRBD1
TGTGCCAGCAGCGTTACCGGGACAGGGTGGTTATACGAGCAGTACTTC
CASSVTGTGWLYEQYF
>TRBJ2-2|NA|TRBV18|TRBD1
TGTGCCAGCTCATTTGGACAGGGGGCGAACACCGGGGAGCTGTTTTTT
CASSFGQGANTGELFF
>TRBJ2-2|NA|TRBV7-3|TRBD2
TGTGCCAGCAGCTCGACTAGCGGGGGTACCGGGGAGCTGTTTTTT
CASSSTSGGTGELFF
>TRBJ2-1|NA|TRBV29-1|NA
TGCAGCGTAGGGCCGCGAGCGGGGCAGTTCTTC
CSVGPRAGQFF
>TRBJ2-3|NA|TRBV5-4|TRBD2
TGTGCCAGCAGTCTTGGACTAGCGGGGGGACGGGGAGGAGATACGCAGTATTTT
CASSLGLAGGRGGDTQYF
>TRBJ2-3|NA|TRBV2|TRBD2
TGTGCCAGCAGTAGGCTAGCGGGGGACGTCACAGATACGCAGTATTTT
CASSRLAGDVTDTQYF
>TRBJ1-2|NA|TRBV30|NA
TGTGCCTGGACCAGGACAGCCTATGGCTACACCTTC
CAWTRTAYGYTF
>TRBJ1-2|NA|TRBV18|TRBD1
TGTGCCAGCTCACCCCGGACCGGGACAGGGGAGGATGGCTACACCTTC
CASSPRTGTGEDGYTF
>TRBJ2-5|NA|TRBV5-1|NA
TGCGCCAGCAGCGTAGGGGGGGTGCGGGAGACCCAGTACTTC
CASSVGGVRETQYF
>TRBJ2-3|NA|TRBV3-1/TRBV3-2|TRBD2
TGTGCCAGCAGCCAAGATTTGGCGGGGGGGCTGAGGTCAGATACGCAGTATTTT
CASSQDLAGGLRSDTQYF
>TRBJ1-3|once|TRBV10-3|NA
TGTGCCATCAGGGCCATGGGGGGGAACACCATATATTTT
CAIRAMGGNTIYF
>TRBJ1-2|NA|TRBV2|NA
TGTGCCAGCAGTGAAGACGGGGAAAGTAGGAATGGCTACACCTTC
CASSEDGESRNGYTF
>TRBJ2-5|few|TRBV4-2|NA
TGTGCCAGCAGCCAAGGTCCGGGAGAGACCCAGTACTTC
CASSQGPGETQYF
>TRBJ2-1|NA|TRBV6-5|NA
TGTGCCAGCGCCCCACAGACCACCGTGAACAATGAGCAGTTCTTC
CASAPQTTVNNEQFF
>TRBJ2-2|NA|TRBV4-2|NA
TGTGCCAGCAGCCAAGATATAACAGGGCTTACCGGGGAGCTGTTTTTT
CASSQDITGLTGELFF
>TRBJ2-7|NA|TRBV25-1|TRBD2
TGTGCCAGCGGGGCTAGCGGGGGGGAGCAGTACTTC
CASGASGGEQYF
>TRBJ2-7|NA|TRBV5-1|TRBD2
TGCGCCAGCAGCTTGGAAGCGGGGGGCTCCTACGAGCAGTACTTC
CASSLEAGGSYEQYF
>TRBJ1-6|NA|TRBV5-1|NA
TGCGCCAGCAGCTCCAACAGGGCGGAGAATTCACCCCTCCACTTT
CASSSNRAENSPLHF
>TRBJ1-2|NA|TRBV10-3|TRBD1
TGTGCCCTCCACACCGGGACAGGAGGGAGCCCGGATGGCTACACCTTC
CALHTGTGGSPDGYTF
>TRBJ2-1|NA|TRBV2|TRBD1
TGTGCCAACCAGGCGGGGACAGGGGCCAATGAGCAGTTCTTC
CANQAGTGANEQFF
>TRBJ1-1|NA|TRBV2|NA
TGTGCCAGCAGAGAAGAGCGCGGGAACACTGAAGCTTTCTTT
CASREERGNTEAFF
>TRBJ1-5|NA|TRBV4-1|NA
TGCGCCAGCAGCCAGGACACAGTATACAATCAGCCCCAGCATTTT
CASSQDTVYNQPQHF
>TRBJ2-3|NA|TRBV15|NA
TGTGCCACCAGCACCCTGTCCCAGGGGGGTACTAGCACAGATACGCAGTATTTT
CATSTLSQGGTSTDTQYF
>TRBJ2-3|NA|TRBV7-9|TRBD1
TGTGCCAGCAGACCTCCGGGACAGCCTAGCACAGATACGCAGTATTTT
CASRPPGQPSTDTQYF
>TRBJ2-3|NA|TRBV5-1|NA
TGCGCCAGCAGCTTGGAGCCCGAGGATACGCAGTATTTT
CASSLEPEDTQYF
>TRBJ2-1|NA|TRBV4-2|TRBD2
TGTGCCAGCAGCCTCAGACTAGCGGGAGGGAACAATGAGCAGTTCTTC
CASSLRLAGGNNEQFF
>TRBJ1-1|NA|TRBV4-1|TRBD1
TGCGCCAGCAGTACCAGGGGGCTTGGAACTGAAGCTTTCTTT
CASSTRGLGTEAFF
>TRBJ1-2|NA|TRBV28|TRBD1
TGTGCCAGCAGTTTACCGACAGGGGGCGCAAGCTACACCTTC
CASSLPTGGASYTF
>TRBJ1-5|once|TRBV7-8|NA
TGTGCCAGCAGCCTGAGCCGCAGGGATCAGCCCCAGCATTTT
CASSLSRRDQPQHF
>TRBJ1-2|NA|TRBV30|NA
TGTGCCTGGAGTGCCGGGACACTCAGGTATGGCTACACCTTC
CAWSAGTLRYGYTF
>TRBJ1-3|NA|TRBV4-2|NA
TGTGCCAGCAGCCCAGAATCAGCTGGAAACACCATATATTTT
CASSPESAGNTIYF
>TRBJ2-1|NA|TRBV6-4|TRBD1
TGTGCCAGCAGTGACTCGAGCCAGGGGGACTACAATGAGCAGTTCTTC
CASSDSSQGDYNEQFF
>TRBJ1-5|NA|TRBV4-1|TRBD1
TGCGCCAGCAGCGGAGGACAGGGGCGCAATCAGCCCCAGCATTTT
CASSGGQGRNQPQHF
>TRBJ1-1|NA|TRBV15|NA
TGTGCCACCAGCAGAGTGGAGGAATGGAACACTGAAGCTTTCTTT
CATSRVEEWNTEAFF
>TRBJ1-5|NA|TRBV6-5|NA
TGTGCCAGCAGCTTCCAGCCCCAGCATTTT
CASSFQPQHF
>TRBJ2-5|NA|TRBV5-5|TRBD2
TGTGCCAGCAGCCCGGGACTAGAAAAAGGGGAGACCCAGTACTTC
CASSPGLEKGETQYF
>TRBJ2-2|few|TRBV5-4|TRBD1
TGTGCCAGCAGCTTGGGACAGGGGGACACCGGGGAGCTGTTTTTT
CASSLGQGDTGELFF
>TRBJ1-2|NA|TRBV6-1|NA
TGTGCCAGCAGTGAAGACGCCAGTTTAAACTATGGCTACACCTTC
CASSEDASLNYGYTF
>TRBJ2-7|NA|TRBV30|NA
TGTGCCTGGAGAATCTTCAGTAGGGACAAGATCTCCTACGAGCAGTACTTC
CAWRIFSRDKISYEQYF